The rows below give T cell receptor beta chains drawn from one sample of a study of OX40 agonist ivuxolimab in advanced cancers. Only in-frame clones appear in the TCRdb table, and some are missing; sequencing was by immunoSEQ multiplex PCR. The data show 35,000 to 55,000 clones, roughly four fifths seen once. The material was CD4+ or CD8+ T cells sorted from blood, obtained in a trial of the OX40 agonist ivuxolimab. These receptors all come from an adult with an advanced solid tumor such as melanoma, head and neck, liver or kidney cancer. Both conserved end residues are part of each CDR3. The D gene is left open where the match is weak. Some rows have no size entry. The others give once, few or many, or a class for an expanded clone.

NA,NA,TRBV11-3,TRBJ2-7,TGTGCCAGCAGCTCGACGGGAAAATCCTACGAGCAGTACTTC,CASSSTGKSYEQYF
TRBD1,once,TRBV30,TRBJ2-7,TGTGCCTGGAGTCTTCGGACAGGGAGGCACGAGCAGTACTTC,CAWSLRTGRHEQYF
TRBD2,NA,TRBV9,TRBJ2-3,TGTGCCAGCAGCGTAAGCACTAGCGGACAAGATACGCAGTATTTT,CASSVSTSGQDTQYF
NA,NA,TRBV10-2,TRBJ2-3,TGCGCCAGCAGTGAGGATGTGAGGGGAGGCACAGATACGCAGTATTTT,CASSEDVRGGTDTQYF
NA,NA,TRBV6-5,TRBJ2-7,TGTGCCAGCCGAAGTGGAGGGGGACACGAGCAGTACTTC,CASRSGGGHEQYF
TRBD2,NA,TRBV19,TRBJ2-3,TGTGCCAGTCGGAGCAGGGGACTAGCGGGACGCACAGATACGCAGTATTTT,CASRSRGLAGRTDTQYF
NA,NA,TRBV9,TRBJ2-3,TGTGCCAGCAGCGTAGCGGGGCCCACAGATACGCAGTATTTT,CASSVAGPTDTQYF
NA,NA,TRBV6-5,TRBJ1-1,TGTGCCAGCAGGATTACGTATCAGGGGACGACTGAAGCTTTCTTT,CASRITYQGTTEAFF
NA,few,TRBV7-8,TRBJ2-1,TGTGCCAGCAGCTCACCGGACGACCGTGAGCAGTTCTTC,CASSSPDDREQFF
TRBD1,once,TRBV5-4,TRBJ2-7,TGTGCCAGCAGCTTTGGGCAGGGGGCCAGAGAGCAGTACTTC,CASSFGQGAREQYF
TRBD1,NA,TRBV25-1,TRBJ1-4,TGTGCCAGCAAGAGGACAGGGCCTTCCGCAACTAATGAAAAACTGTTTTTT,CASKRTGPSATNEKLFF
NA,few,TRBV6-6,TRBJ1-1,TGTGCCAGCAGTTACGATGTGCCTGGGACTGAAGCTTTCTTT,CASSYDVPGTEAFF
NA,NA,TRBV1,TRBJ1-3,TGCACCAGCAGCCAAAGTGACAGGGATTTCGGAAACACCATATATTTT,CTSSQSDRDFGNTIYF
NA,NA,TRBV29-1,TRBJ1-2,TGCAGCGTTAATGGCTACACCTTC,CSVNGYTF
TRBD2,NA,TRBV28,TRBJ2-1,TGTGCCAGCAGTGACCCGGGACTAGCGGGATCTGAGCAGTTCTTC,CASSDPGLAGSEQFF
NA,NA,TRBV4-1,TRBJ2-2,TGCGCCAGCAGCCGGACAGAGAACACCGGGGAGCTGTTTTTT,CASSRTENTGELFF
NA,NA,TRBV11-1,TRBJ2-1,TGTGCCAGCAGTCTGGACAAAGACGATGAGCAGTTCTTC,CASSLDKDDEQFF
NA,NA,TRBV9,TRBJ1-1,TGTGCCAGCAGCGCCGCAGGGGACACTGAAGCTTTCTTT,CASSAAGDTEAFF
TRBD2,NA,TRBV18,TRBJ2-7,TGTGCCAGCTCACGACGGGAGGGCTCCTACGAGCAGTACTTC,CASSRREGSYEQYF
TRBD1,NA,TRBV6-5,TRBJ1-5,TGTGCCAGCAGGGACAGGGTTGGTCAGCCCCAGCATTTT,CASRDRVGQPQHF
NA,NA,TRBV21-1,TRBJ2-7,TGTGCCAGCAGCACCGGACTAGCCGGTGAGCAGTACTTC,CASSTGLAGEQYF
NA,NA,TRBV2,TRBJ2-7,TGTGCCAGCAGTGAAAGAAACGAGCAGTACTTC,CASSERNEQYF
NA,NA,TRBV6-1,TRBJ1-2,TGTGCCAGCAGTGTGGACCGAGCGGACTATGGCTACACCTTC,CASSVDRADYGYTF
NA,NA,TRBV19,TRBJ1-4,TGTGCCAGTGCTCCGGGACAAGCTAATGAAAAACTGTTTTTT,CASAPGQANEKLFF
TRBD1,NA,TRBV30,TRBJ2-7,TGTGCCTGGACCGGGACAGGGGGCGGCGAGCAGTACTTC,CAWTGTGGGEQYF
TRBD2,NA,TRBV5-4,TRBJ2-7,TGTGCCAGCAGCGTCGACGGGAGGGTCTACGAGCAGTACTTC,CASSVDGRVYEQYF